The rows below give T cell receptor beta chains drawn from one sample of a study of cytomegalovirus exposure and HLA in healthy donors. Some clones are missing from TCRdb's copy, which holds only in-frame ones; the method was immunoSEQ multiplex PCR. This table has a few hundred thousand clones, 80% to 95% appearing once. The sequenced material came from PBMCs. The source of these receptors is a girl aged 2 to 9 in good health and CMV-seronegative. Both conserved end residues are part of each CDR3. The D gene is left open where the match is weak. Size is stated for part of the rows, as once, few or many counts, or as a class when the clone is expanded.

>NA|TRBJ1-2|TRBV6-1|NA
CASSELWGGGGYTF
TGTGCCAGCAGTGAATTATGGGGAGGAGGCGGCTACACCTTC
>NA|TRBJ2-1|TRBV10-1|NA
CASSPQGSGSEIYNEQFF
TGCGCCAGCAGCCCCCAAGGGTCCGGGAGCGAGATCTACAATGAGCAGTTCTTC
>NA|TRBJ1-2|TRBV29-1|once
CSVSSGASNYGYTF
TGCAGCGTCAGTTCAGGGGCGAGCAACTATGGCTACACTTTC
>NA|TRBJ1-1|TRBV15|NA
CATSWRGGNTEAFF
TGTGCCACCAGCTGGCGGGGAGGGAACACTGAAGCTTTCTTT
>NA|TRBJ2-1|TRBV19|NA
CASSIRAGVTGNEQFF
TGTGCCAGTAGTATCCGGGCTGGTGTAACGGGGAATGAGCAGTTCTTC
>NA|TRBJ1-1|TRBV4-2|NA
CASSQESVRMNTEAFF
TGTGCCAGCAGCCAAGAATCAGTCAGGATGAACACTGAAGCTTTCTTT
>TRBD1|TRBJ1-4|TRBV19|NA
CASQRGPNEKLFF
TGTGCCAGCCAAAGGGGGCCGAATGAAAAACTGTTTTTT
>NA|TRBJ1-6|TRBV6-5|NA
CASRGATERNSPLHF
TGTGCCAGCAGAGGGGCGACAGAGCGTAATTCACCCCTCCACTTT
>NA|TRBJ2-7|TRBV4-2|NA
CASSQELGRSSSYEQYF
TGTGCCAGCAGCCAAGAACTCGGCAGGTCAAGCTCCTACGAGCAGTACTTC
>NA|TRBJ2-1|TRBV19|NA
CASSTALGLFHNEQFF
TGTGCCAGTAGTACAGCGCTGGGACTGTTCCACAATGAGCAGTTCTTC
>TRBD1|TRBJ1-5|TRBV27|NA
CASSSIQGVNNQPQHF
TGTGCCAGCAGTTCCATCCAGGGGGTGAACAATCAGCCCCAGCATTTT
>TRBD2|TRBJ2-1|TRBV4-2|NA
CASSPGRGVPYNEQFF
TGTGCCAGCAGCCCCGGGCGGGGGGTGCCCTACAATGAGCAGTTCTTC
>TRBD2|TRBJ2-1|TRBV11-3|NA
CASSFGGGGNNEQFF
TGTGCCAGCAGCTTTGGCGGGGGGGGAAACAATGAGCAGTTCTTC
>NA|TRBJ2-7|TRBV5-1|NA
CASSLEIGSLDEQYF
TGCGCCAGCAGCTTGGAAATTGGGAGTCTGGACGAGCAGTACTTC
>NA|TRBJ2-7|TRBV5-6|NA
CASSLRQAYEQYF
TGTGCCAGCAGCTTGCGCCAGGCCTACGAGCAGTACTTC
>NA|TRBJ1-1|TRBV9|NA
CASSVGTQGPEAFF
TGTGCCAGCAGCGTAGGAACTCAGGGGCCTGAAGCTTTCTTT
>NA|TRBJ1-1|TRBV10-2|NA
CASSEVGAKGTEAFF
TGCGCCAGCAGTGAGGTGGGGGCGAAGGGTACTGAAGCTTTCTTT
>TRBD2|TRBJ2-3|TRBV5-1|NA
CASRAGGPHGTQYF
TGCGCCAGCAGGGCGGGGGGGCCCCACGGGACGCAGTATTTT
>NA|TRBJ2-6|TRBV27|NA
CASSSFSAGANVLTF
TGTGCCAGCAGTTCCTTTAGCGCTGGGGCCAACGTCCTGACTTTC
>TRBD2|TRBJ2-1|TRBV29-1|NA
CSVIPSGSSYNEQFF
TGCAGCGTCATTCCCAGCGGGAGCTCCTACAATGAGCAGTTCTTC
>TRBD1|TRBJ2-7|TRBV27|once
CASSIRDSLDEQYF
TGTGCCAGCAGCATCCGGGACAGCCTCGACGAGCAGTACTTC
>NA|TRBJ2-7|TRBV6-5|NA
CASSYGAGASYEQYF
TGTGCCAGCAGTTACGGGGCAGGGGCCTCCTACGAGCAGTACTTC
>NA|TRBJ2-7|TRBV27|NA
CASSLGPPSYEQYF
TGTGCCAGCAGTTTAGGGCCTCCTTCGTACGAGCAGTACTTC
>NA|TRBJ1-5|TRBV19|NA
CASSIGGDGNQPQHF
TGTGCCAGTAGTATAGGGGGAGATGGCAATCAGCCCCAGCATTTT
>TRBD1|TRBJ1-6|TRBV10-3|NA
CAVQTGDSPLHF
TGTGCCGTTCAGACAGGGGATTCACCCCTCCACTTT
>TRBD1|TRBJ1-1|TRBV10-1|NA
CASSEQTGMGTEAFF
TGCGCCAGCAGTGAGCAGACAGGGATGGGCACTGAAGCTTTCTTT
>NA|TRBJ1-1|TRBV5-6|NA
CASSSAPREKGLNTEAFF
TGTGCCAGCAGCTCGGCCCCCAGGGAAAAGGGTTTGAACACTGAAGCTTTCTTT
>TRBD2|TRBJ2-2|TRBV5-1|NA
CASSWASGIPNTGELFF
TGCGCCAGCAGCTGGGCTAGCGGGATTCCGAACACCGGGGAGCTGTTTTTT
>NA|TRBJ2-2|TRBV19|NA
CASNLLATANTGELFF
TGTGCCAGTAACTTGCTAGCGACCGCTAACACCGGGGAGCTGTTTTTT
>NA|TRBJ1-1|TRBV5-1|NA
CASSLAGVVTEAFF
TGCGCCAGCAGCTTGGCCGGGGTGGTCACTGAAGCTTTCTTT
>NA|TRBJ1-4|TRBV7-2|NA
CASSSTGIDEKLFF
TGTGCCAGCAGCTCCACAGGGATCGATGAAAAACTGTTTTTT
>NA|TRBJ2-6|TRBV28|NA
CASSLLFGVTGANVLTF
TGTGCCAGCAGTTTACTATTCGGGGTGACTGGGGCCAACGTCCTGACTTTC
>NA|TRBJ2-2|TRBV6-1|NA
CASSEVIEGELFF
TGTGCCAGCAGTGAAGTCATTGAGGGGGAGCTGTTTTTT
>NA|TRBJ2-7|TRBV30|NA
CAWSIRSGNYEQYF
TGTGCCTGGAGTATACGGTCGGGGAACTACGAGCAGTACTTC
>TRBD2|TRBJ2-1|TRBV25-1|NA
CASPPGLPFRDEQFF
TGTGCCAGCCCCCCGGGACTACCCTTTCGGGATGAGCAGTTCTTC
>TRBD2|TRBJ2-7|TRBV10-1|once
CASGAGAAGGPYEQYF
TGCGCCAGCGGGGCAGGGGCAGCGGGGGGCCCCTACGAGCAGTACTTC
>NA|TRBJ2-7|TRBV5-4|NA
CASSWALGGRGSTYEQYF
TGTGCCAGCAGCTGGGCCCTCGGGGGACGAGGGAGTACCTACGAGCAGTACTTC
>TRBD2|TRBJ2-7|TRBV11-2|NA
CASSPLAGVNEQYF
TGTGCCAGCAGCCCACTAGCGGGAGTAAACGAGCAGTACTTC
>TRBD1|TRBJ1-1|TRBV5-1|once
CASSLALIPGQGAEAFF
TGCGCCAGCAGCTTGGCTTTAATCCCGGGACAGGGGGCCGAAGCTTTCTTT
>TRBD2|TRBJ2-3|TRBV11-2|NA
CASSFGPLAGASDTQYF
TGTGCCAGCAGCTTTGGCCCTCTAGCGGGAGCATCAGATACGCAGTATTTT
>TRBD2|TRBJ2-7|TRBV7-7|NA
CASSPAGGGEQYF
TGTGCCAGCAGCCCAGCGGGAGGCGGTGAGCAGTACTTC
>NA|TRBJ1-6|TRBV7-6|NA
CASSSRGSYNSPLHF
TGTGCCAGCAGCTCCAGGGGCTCCTATAATTCACCCCTCCACTTT
>NA|TRBJ1-1|TRBV11-2|NA
CASSLVGVNKHPEAFF
TGTGCCAGCAGCTTAGTAGGAGTTAATAAACATCCTGAAGCTTTCTTT
>NA|TRBJ2-3|TRBV6-5|NA
CASCVALASTDTQYF
TGTGCCAGCTGTGTCGCTCTAGCGAGCACAGATACGCAGTATTTT
>TRBD2|TRBJ2-7|TRBV27|NA
CASTQGLDYEQYF
TGTGCCAGCACCCAAGGACTAGACTACGAGCAGTACTTC
>TRBD1|TRBJ1-2|TRBV27|few
CASSLSGGRWGYTF
TGTGCCAGCAGTTTATCAGGGGGCAGGTGGGGCTACACCTTC
>NA|TRBJ1-6|TRBV30|few
CAWRTWLFSPLHF
TGTGCCTGGAGGACATGGCTATTTTCACCCCTCCACTTT
>TRBD2|TRBJ2-7|TRBV25-1|NA
CASSEGSGGEKYEQYF
TGTGCCAGCAGTGAAGGGTCCGGGGGGGAGAAATACGAGCAGTACTTC